Presented here are 12 T cell receptor beta chains from one specimen sequenced in a study of neurological immune-mediated disorders. TCRdb fed the 5' RACE reads into MiXCR, producing one record per CDR3 protein. The sample holds about 62,000 distinct CDR3 sequences; approximately 4.6% are singletons and the top ten take less than 4%. Sequenced sample: PBMCs. Source of these receptors: a woman between 45 and 60 years old with multiple sclerosis.

This clonotype was found many times. The V and J genes are TRBV7-3 and TRBJ2-6; D not resolved. Germline V gene sequence: CDR1 SGHTA, CDR2 FQGTGA. V lost 4 bases to trimming and J lost 0 bases, with 10 bases between them. This CDR3 is built from 16 residues. CDR3 region: CASSSRPVSGANVLTF. The DNA of the CDR3 is TGTGCCAGCAGCTCGAGACCGGTCTCTGGGGCCAACGTCCTGACTTTC.

This clonotype was counted many times. Germline and junction disagree at one end, which may indicate a read error. The CDR3: CASSLAPDRATGQPQNF. In DNA form, the CDR3 reads TGTGCCAGCAGCTTAGCCCCGGACAGGGCGACGGGGCAGCCCCAGAATTTT. The genes are TRBV7-8 and TRBJ1-5; 8 bases map to TRBD1. Germline values: CDR1 SGHVS, CDR2 FQNEAQ. The CDR3 contains 17 residues.

This clonotype has a count of ten or more. The gene calls are TRBV6-5 and TRBJ2-1; D may correspond to TRBD1 or TRBD2 (5 bases each). Germline V gene sequence: CDR1 MNHEY, CDR2 SVGAGI. The CDR3 is 15 residues long. The V and J ends lost 6 bases and 4 bases respectively, with 16 bases between them. CDR3 loop: CASSLLSGGYNEQFF. CDR3 in DNA: TGTGCCAGCAGCCTTCTTAGTGGGGGTTACAATGAGCAGTTCTTC.

This clonotype occurred many times. This rearrangement joins TRBV12-3 or TRBV12-4 to TRBJ1-5; tentative D call: TRBD1 (5 bases). Deletions cut 8 bases from V and 7 bases from J, with 9 bases between. This CDR3 is 11 amino acids long. The chain's CDR3 is CASGPGQPQHF. As DNA, the CDR3 is TGTGCCAGCGGCCCAGGGCAGCCCCAGCATTTT.

Turning to this clonotype: A much more abundant neighbour one base away suggests this may be a read error. The chain joins TRBV20-1 to TRBJ2-3, with a weak D call TRBD1 (6 bases). V lost 2 bases and J lost 4, with 10 bases in between. This CDR3 comprises 13 residues. Germline CDR1 is DFQATT and CDR2 is SNEGSKA (reference sequence). CDR3 sequence (DNA): TGCAGTGCTAGACAGGGGAGATCAGATACGCAGTATTTT. It specifies CSARQGRSDTQYF.

This clonotype was counted only a few times. J is TRBJ2-3 and V is TRBV20-1; D is perhaps TRBD2 (6 bases). The V end was cut by 7 bases, the J end by 0 bases, with 11 bases between. Germline CDR1 and CDR2: DFQATT and SNEGSKA (reference sequence). CDR3 length: 13 amino acids. The DNA of the CDR3 is TGCAGTGTAGGACTAACCAGCACAGATACGCAGTATTTT. As protein: CSVGLTSTDTQYF.

This clonotype was counted at least ten times. The chain employs TRBV20-1 and TRBJ2-5, with D uncertain. Per germline, CDR1 DFQATT and CDR2 SNEGSKA (reference sequence). The CDR3 has 13 amino acids. V shed 3 bases and J shed 2 bases, with 10 bases lying between them. Here the CDR3 DNA reads TGCAGTGCTAGTCTTTCCGGGCAAGAGACCCAGTACTTC. Residues: CSASLSGQETQYF.

Of note for this clonotype: A junction boundary mismatches the germline segment, possibly from a read error. This chain joins TRBV7-2 and TRBJ1-6, with D unclear. Germline CDR1 reads SGHTA; CDR2 reads FQGNSA. This CDR3 has 17 residues. The CDR3 coding sequence is TGTGCCAGCAGCTTAGATGAAGTGGGCTCCTATAATTCACCCCTCAACTTT. Its translation is CASSLDEVGSYNSPLNF.

This clonotype has at least ten counts. This chain uses TRBV4-2 with TRBJ1-3; D not certain. V shed 0 bases and J shed 4 bases, with 10 bases lying between them. This CDR3 contains 15 residues. The germline CDR1 and CDR2 sequences are LGHNA and YNFKEQ. CDR3 loop: CASSQDQVLGNTIYF. The CDR3 DNA follows: TGTGCCAGCAGCCAAGATCAGGTACTCGGAAACACCATATATTTT.

This clonotype was recorded many times. V and J are TRBV5-1 and TRBJ1-6; unclear D gene. This CDR3 comprises 14 residues. CDR1 and CDR2 (germline): SGHRS, YFSETQ. Between the trimmed V and J ends, which lost 7 bases and 8 bases, there was a span of 16 bases. The DNA for the CDR3 is TGCGCCAGCCACGCCGGCCACCGGGATTCACCCCTCCACTTT. This codes for CASHAGHRDSPLHF.

The V call is TRBV20-1, the J call TRBJ1-6; TRBD1 matches 9 bases. The V and J ends lost 0 bases and 6 bases, in that order; junction bases with no gene match: 6. This CDR3 contains 16 residues. Germline CDR1 is DFQATT and CDR2 is SNEGSKA (reference sequence). The CDR3 loop is CSARDSGQGSNSPLHF. CDR3 DNA: TGCAGTGCTAGAGATTCCGGACAGGGGAGTAATTCACCCCTCCACTTT.

The chain employs TRBV3-1 and TRBJ1-1, with D unclear. The CDR3 loop spans 12 amino acids. Germline CDR1 LGHDT, CDR2 YNNKEL (reference sequence). The ends were cut back, 6 bases at V and 0 bases at J, with 5 bases in the middle. For the CDR3, the DNA is TGTGCCAGCAGAACAATGAACACTGAAGCTTTCTTT. Translation: CASRTMNTEAFF.